This entry lists 2 T cell receptor beta chains sequenced from one sample in a study of T cells after posttransplantation cyclophosphamide (dated by TCRdb to 2015 to 2016). Library preparation employed the immunoSEQ multiplex PCR assay. In TCRdb, the immuneACCESS table is reduced to in-frame sequences with V and J assigned. These tables do not hold every clone; where another copy was compared, an unresolved V gene accounts for under half, and the others remain unexplained. Listed for this sample are 36,000 or so clones, none observed only a single time. In total, the top ten clones hold 0.95% to 1.5% of the sample. The sequenced sample was PBMCs. Every receptor here comes from a girl between 5 and 17 years old in good health, CMV-negative, and a related stem cell transplant donor.

This clone was seen at least ten times. The chain combines TRBV11-3 with TRBJ2-1; 11 nucleotides align to TRBD2. Germline CDR1 and CDR2: SGHNT and YENEEA. Losses at the gene ends were 5 bases for V and 13 bases for J; bases not matched to a gene: 10. The CDR3 runs 14 residues. The CDR3, as DNA: TGTGCCAGCAGCCTCACCGGGACTAGCGGTTCTCAGTTCTTC. Translation gives CASSLTGTSGSQFF.

This clone showed up many times. The chain combines TRBV19 with TRBJ1-5; 9 nucleotides match TRBD1. Losses at the gene ends were 4 bases for V and 1 base for J; bases not matched to a gene: 5. This CDR3 has 16 amino acids. CDR1 is LNHDA, CDR2 SQIVND, per germline (reference sequence). Here the CDR3 DNA reads TGTGCCAGTAGTACACCGGGACAGGGCAGCAATCAGCCCCAGCATTTT. This codes for CASSTPGQGSNQPQHF. Based on the CDR3 plus reference TRBV19 and TRBJ1-5, the full variable domain is DGGITQSPKYLFRKEGQNVTLSCEQNLNHDAMYWYRQDPGQGLRLIYYSQIVNDFQKGDIAEGYSVSREKKESFPLTVTSAQKNPTAFYLCASSTPGQGSNQPQHFGDGTRLSIL.